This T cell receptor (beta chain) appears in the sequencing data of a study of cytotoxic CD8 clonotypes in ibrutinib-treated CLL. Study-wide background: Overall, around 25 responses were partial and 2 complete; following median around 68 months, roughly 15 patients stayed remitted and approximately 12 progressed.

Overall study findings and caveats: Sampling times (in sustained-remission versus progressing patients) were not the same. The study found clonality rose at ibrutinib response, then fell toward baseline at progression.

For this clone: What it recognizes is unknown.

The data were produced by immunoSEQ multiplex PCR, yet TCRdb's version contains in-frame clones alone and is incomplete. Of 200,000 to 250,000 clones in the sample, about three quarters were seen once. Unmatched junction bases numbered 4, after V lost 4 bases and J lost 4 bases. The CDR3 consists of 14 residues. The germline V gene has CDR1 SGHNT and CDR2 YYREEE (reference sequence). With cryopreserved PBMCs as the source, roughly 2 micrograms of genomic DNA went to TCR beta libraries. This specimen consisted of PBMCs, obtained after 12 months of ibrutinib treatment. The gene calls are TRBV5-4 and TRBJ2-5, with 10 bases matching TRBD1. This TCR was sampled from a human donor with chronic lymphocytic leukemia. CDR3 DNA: TGTGCCAGCAGCCCCGACAGGGGGCGAGAGACCCAGTACTTC. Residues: CASSPDRGRETQYF.